The 20 T cell receptor beta chains below all came from one sample that was sequenced in a study of cytotoxic CD8 clonotypes in ibrutinib-treated CLL. The table came from immunoSEQ multiplex PCR; TCRdb's copy has only in-frame clones and leaves some out. Found here are around 76,000 clones, 70% to 90% of them singletons; the top ten hold about 36%. The sample here was PBMCs, taken after 24 months of ibrutinib treatment. The receptors derive from a human donor with chronic lymphocytic leukemia.

This clone was observed a few times. The chain uses TRBV18 and TRBJ1-1; D unresolved. Germline V gives CDR1 KGHSH, CDR2 LQKENI. V lost 3 bases to trimming and J lost 3 bases, with 26 bases between them. CDR3 length equals 19 residues. The CDR3 is CASSPQRRLATGKDTEAFF. The CDR3 DNA sequence: TGTGCCAGCTCACCCCAGCGGAGGTTGGCTACGGGTAAGGACACTGAAGCTTTCTTT.

Notes on this clone: The same CDR3 can be traced to other DNA sequences in this sample. V gene TRBV5-4 combines with J gene TRBJ1-2, with TRBD1 matching over 8 bases. Trimming took 4 bases from V and 7 from J; bases not matched to a gene: 6. CDR3 length: 13 amino acids. Germline lookup yields CDR1 SGHNT and CDR2 YYREEE (reference sequence). DNA of the CDR3: TGTGCCAGCAGCCCTGACAGGGGATTTGGCTACACCTTC. Amino acid sequence: CASSPDRGFGYTF.

The genes are TRBV30 and TRBJ2-1; 9 bases fit TRBD2. Germline V gene sequence: CDR1 GTSNPN, CDR2 SVGIG (reference sequence). V dropped 4 bases and J dropped 12; count of bases not matched to a gene: 4. CDR3 length: 11 residues. The CDR3 nucleotides are TGTGCCTGGACCCTAGCGGGACCGCAGTTCTTC. Translating it yields CAWTLAGPQFF.

The chain recombines TRBV7-2 with TRBJ2-2; tentatively, D is TRBD1 (6 bases). From germline, CDR1 is SGHTA and CDR2 FQGNSA. The CDR3 runs to 15 residues. Trimming took off 5 bases at V and 1 base at J, with 11 bases between the two ends. As DNA, the CDR3 is TGTGCCAGCAGCCCGGGACACCTGAACACCGGGGAGCTGTTTTTT. Translating gives CASSPGHLNTGELFF.

This chain uses TRBV30 with TRBJ2-2; D possibly matches TRBD1 or TRBD2 (5 bases each). Trimming stripped 0 bases from V and 6 bases from J, with 8 bases between. The germline CDR1 and CDR2 sequences are GTSNPN and SVGIG (reference sequence). The CDR3 sequence is 13 residues long. The CDR3 bases are TGTGCCTGGAGTGTTGTGGGACCCGGGGAGCTGTTTTTT. Encoded protein: CAWSVVGPGELFF.

The V call is TRBV5-1, the J call TRBJ2-2; tentative D call: TRBD2 (6 bases). Germline V gene data show CDR1 as SGHRS and CDR2 as YFSETQ. The V end lost 4 bases, the J end lost 5 bases, and 24 bases lay between the germline ends. The length of the CDR3 is 18 residues. The CDR3 is CASSTGIVLSGATGELFF. The CDR3, as DNA: TGCGCCAGCAGCACCGGGATAGTACTTAGCGGAGCAACCGGGGAGCTGTTTTTT.

The chain uses TRBV19 and TRBJ2-7; D may match TRBD1 or TRBD2 (5 bases each). CDR1 is LNHDA, CDR2 SQIVND, per germline (reference sequence). This CDR3 region has 14 residues. V shed 6 bases and J shed 3 bases, with 15 bases lying between them. In DNA form, the CDR3 reads TGTGCCAGTAGCCCGAGGGGTAGAGGCTACGAGCAGTACTTC. This encodes CASSPRGRGYEQYF.

The chain is built from TRBV6-1 and TRBJ1-6; 9 bases map to TRBD1. The CDR3 spans 14 residues. Germline V lookup: CDR1 MNHNS, CDR2 SASEGT. V shed 6 bases and J 8 bases; nucleotides not matched to a gene: 5. The CDR3, as DNA: TGTGCCAGCAGGTACAGGGGGCACGATTCACCCCTCCACTTT. It encodes CASRYRGHDSPLHF.

The chain recombines TRBV10-1 with TRBJ2-7; 10 bases fit TRBD2. With V trimmed by 6 bases and J by 2 bases, 4 bases remained unmatched. The CDR3 sequence is 14 residues long. CDR1 and CDR2 from the germline V gene are WNHNN and SYGVQD (reference sequence). CDR3 protein: CASSATSGPYEQYF. DNA for the CDR3: TGCGCCAGCAGCGCGACTAGCGGGCCCTACGAGCAGTACTTC.

This clone was detected once. The chain carries TRBV6-1 and TRBJ2-5; D is ambiguous. This CDR3 region has 15 residues. Germline CDR1 MNHNS, CDR2 SASEGT. V lost 3 bases and J lost 3, with 14 bases in between. The CDR3 nucleotides are TGTGCCAGCAGTGAGGCGGTCGGTCGGAAAGAGACCCAGTACTTC. Its protein is CASSEAVGRKETQYF.

This chain joins TRBV19 and TRBJ2-7; possible D gene TRBD1, 7 bases. The V and J ends lost 9 bases and 4 bases respectively, with 13 bases between them. Germline CDR1 is LNHDA and CDR2 is SQIVND (reference sequence). This CDR3 region has 12 residues. The CDR3 here is CARLTGRYEQYF. The CDR3 DNA is TGTGCCAGGCTGACAGGGAGGTACGAGCAGTACTTC.

This rearrangement joins TRBV6-6 to TRBJ2-3, with TRBD1 matching 7 bases. CDR1 is MNHNY and CDR2 is SVGAGI in the germline V gene (reference sequence). The CDR3 length is 13 residues. V gave up 7 bases and J gave up 8 bases; unmatched junction bases: 9. CDR3 in DNA: TGTGCCAGCATGAGAGGGGGCGAAGGTACGCAGTATTTT. This translates into CASMRGGEGTQYF.

This chain connects TRBV5-1 to TRBJ2-3; D call uncertain. The CDR3 is 15 residues long. The germline V and J ends were trimmed by 0 bases and 5 bases, with 13 bases remaining between them. Germline CDR1 is SGHRS and CDR2 is YFSETQ. CDR3 loop: CASSLAPSVEDTQYF. DNA of the CDR3: TGCGCCAGCAGCTTGGCCCCCAGCGTAGAAGATACGCAGTATTTT.

This clone appeared once. V and J are TRBV28 and TRBJ1-2; 7 nucleotides align to TRBD1. With V trimmed by 5 bases and J by 8 bases, 8 bases remained unmatched. The CDR3 runs 13 residues. Germline CDR1 is MDHEN and CDR2 is SYDVKM. CDR3 protein: CASSVTTGFGYTF. The CDR3 DNA reads as TGTGCCAGCAGTGTAACGACAGGGTTCGGCTACACCTTC.

The chain couples TRBV2 to TRBJ1-2, with 7 bases that match TRBD1. The CDR3 is made up of 14 amino acids. CDR1 and CDR2 from the germline V gene are SNHLY and FYNNEI. Trimming took 3 bases from V and 8 from J; bases not matched to a gene: 9. CDR3 DNA sequence: TGTGCCAGCAGTGAGCAGGGGGGGCCTGACGGCTACACCTTC. Encoded protein: CASSEQGGPDGYTF.

J is TRBJ2-6 and V is TRBV19; D is unclear. Trimming left V 7 bases short and J 4 bases short, with 11 bases between. Germline V gene data show CDR1 as LNHDA and CDR2 as SQIVND (reference sequence). The CDR3 runs to 14 residues. This CDR3 reads CASTQIPGANVLTF. CDR3 sequence (DNA): TGTGCCAGTACCCAAATACCCGGGGCCAACGTCCTGACTTTC.

This clone was recorded only once. In nucleotides, the CDR3 is TGTGCCAGTAGTACGCCAGCGGGAGTGTACGAGCAGTACTTC. Its protein product is CASSTPAGVYEQYF. V is TRBV19 and J is TRBJ2-7; TRBD2 matches 8 bases. The V and J ends lost 4 bases and 4 bases, in that order; junction bases with no gene match: 6. This CDR3 is 14 amino acids long. The germline V gene encodes CDR1 LNHDA and CDR2 SQIVND (reference sequence). Full variable domain (remainder filled in from reference TRBV19 and TRBJ2-7): DGGITQSPKYLFRKEGQNVTLSCEQNLNHDAMYWYRQDPGQGLRLIYYSQIVNDFQKGDIAEGYSVSREKKESFPLTVTSAQKNPTAFYLCASSTPAGVYEQYFGPGTRLTVT.

The CDR3 sequence: CASIQWGQGTDTQYF. The CDR3 DNA follows: TGTGCCAGCATCCAATGGGGACAGGGTACAGATACGCAGTATTTT. The chain uses TRBV2 and TRBJ2-3; 9 nucleotides agree with TRBD1. Germline V gene lookup returns CDR1 SNHLY and CDR2 FYNNEI. The CDR3 is 15 amino acids. Trimming removed 7 bases from V and 3 bases from J; junction bases left unmatched: 8.

The chain links TRBV18 to TRBJ2-1, with D possibly matching TRBD1 (6 bases). Per germline, CDR1 KGHSH and CDR2 LQKENI. Trimming stripped 4 bases from V and 5 bases from J, with 9 bases between. The CDR3 has 13 amino acids. The CDR3 sequence: CASSRHRDNEQFF. The CDR3 coding sequence is TGTGCCAGCTCACGGCACAGGGACAATGAGCAGTTCTTC.

Ten or more counts support this clone. This chain links TRBV7-3 with TRBJ2-7; unclear D gene. CDR3 length equals 14 residues. The V end was cut by 6 bases, the J end by 3 bases, with 15 bases between. From germline, CDR1 is SGHTA and CDR2 FQGTGA. CDR3 DNA: TGTGCCAGCAGTCTTCGTGGCGGAAGCTACGAGCAGTACTTC. It specifies CASSLRGGSYEQYF.